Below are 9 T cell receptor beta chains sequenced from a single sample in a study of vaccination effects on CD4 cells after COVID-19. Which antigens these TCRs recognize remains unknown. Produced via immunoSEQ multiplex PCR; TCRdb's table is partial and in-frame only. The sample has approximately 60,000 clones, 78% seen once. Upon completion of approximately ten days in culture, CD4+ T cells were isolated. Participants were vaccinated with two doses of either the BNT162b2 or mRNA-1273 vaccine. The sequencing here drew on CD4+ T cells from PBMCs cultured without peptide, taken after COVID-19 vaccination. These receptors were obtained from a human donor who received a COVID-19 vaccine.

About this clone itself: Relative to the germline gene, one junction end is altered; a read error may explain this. CDR3 loop: CASSPGRLVKQNEQFF. The CDR3 coding sequence is TGTGCTAGCAGCCCGGGCCGACTAGTAAAACAAAATGAGCAGTTCTTC. The gene calls are TRBV7-7 and TRBJ2-1; perhaps TRBD2 as D (6 bases). This CDR3 spans 16 amino acids. The V gene's germline CDR1 is SSHAT and CDR2 FNYEAQ (reference sequence).

The CDR3 nucleotides are TGCGCCAGCAGCCAAGCGGGGACTAGCGGGGGCGGCGGGGAGCTGTTTTTT. Translating it yields CASSQAGTSGGGGELFF. The V call is TRBV4-3, the J call TRBJ2-2; 14 bases match TRBD2. This CDR3 spans 17 amino acids. Germline lookup yields CDR1 LGHNA and CDR2 YSLEER. The trim removed 1 base at V and 7 bases at J, leaving 5 bases unmatched.

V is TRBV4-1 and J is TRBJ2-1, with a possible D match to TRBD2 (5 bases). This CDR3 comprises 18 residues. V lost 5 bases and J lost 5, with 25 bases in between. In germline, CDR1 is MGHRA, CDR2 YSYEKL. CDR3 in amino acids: CASSKGRRGLEVNNEQFF. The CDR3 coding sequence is TGCGCCAGCAGCAAAGGACGCCGGGGATTAGAGGTGAACAATGAGCAGTTCTTC.

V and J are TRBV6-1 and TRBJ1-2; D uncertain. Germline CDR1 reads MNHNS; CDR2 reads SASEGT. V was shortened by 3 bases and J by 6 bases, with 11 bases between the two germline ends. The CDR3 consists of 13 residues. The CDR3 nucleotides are TGTGCCAGCAGTGAGGGAGGAAGCCATGGCTACACCTTC. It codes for CASSEGGSHGYTF.

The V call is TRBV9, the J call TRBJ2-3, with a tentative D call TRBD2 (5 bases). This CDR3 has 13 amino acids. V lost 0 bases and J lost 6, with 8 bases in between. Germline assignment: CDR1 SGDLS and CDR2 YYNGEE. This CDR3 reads CASSVAWRDTQYF. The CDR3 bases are TGTGCCAGCAGCGTAGCTTGGAGGGATACGCAGTATTTT.

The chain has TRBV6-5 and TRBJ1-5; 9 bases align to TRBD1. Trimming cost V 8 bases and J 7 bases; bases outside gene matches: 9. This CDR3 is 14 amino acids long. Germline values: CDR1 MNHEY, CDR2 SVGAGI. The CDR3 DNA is TGTGCCAGCTTCCTACAGGGGGCGGGGCAGCCCCAGCATTTT. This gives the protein CASFLQGAGQPQHF.

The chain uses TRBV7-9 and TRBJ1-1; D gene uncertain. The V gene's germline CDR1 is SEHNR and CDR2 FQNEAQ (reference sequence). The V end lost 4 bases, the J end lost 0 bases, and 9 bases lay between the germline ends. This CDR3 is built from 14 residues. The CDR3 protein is CASSSQTVNTEAFF. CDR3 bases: TGTGCCAGCAGCTCCCAGACGGTGAACACTGAAGCTTTCTTT.

In DNA form, the CDR3 reads TGTGCCAGCAGCTTTGGGGGAGGGGGTTCCTACGAGCAGTACTTC. Translated: CASSFGGGGSYEQYF. The chain employs TRBV7-2 and TRBJ2-7, with a possible D match to TRBD2 (7 bases). Germline V gene sequence: CDR1 SGHTA, CDR2 FQGNSA. V dropped 3 bases and J dropped 1 base, with 13 bases sitting between them. CDR3 length: 15 amino acids.

The CDR3: CASSLRDEQYF. CDR3 DNA sequence: TGTGCCAGCAGCCTTCGCGACGAGCAGTACTTC. The chain carries TRBV6-2 or TRBV6-3 and TRBJ2-7; D gene ambiguous. CDR3 length: 11 amino acids. The germline CDR1 and CDR2 sequences are MNHEY and SVGEGT. V lost 6 bases and J 5 bases, leaving 8 bases between the germline ends.